Listed here are 31 T cell receptor beta chains from one sample, sequenced in a study. TCRdb used MiXCR to reprocess the 5' RACE reads, holding one entry per CDR3 protein. This sample has under 45,000 distinct CDR3 sequences, with roughly a fifth found just once. Treg sorting used a CD4+CD25+CD127-/low gate. The sample consisted of Tregs sorted from blood. These receptors originate from a female donor with breast cancer.

The chain employs TRBV25-1 and TRBJ2-7; TRBD2 is a possible D gene (6 bases). Trimming cost V 1 base and J 4 bases, with 11 bases left between them. Germline V gene lookup returns CDR1 MGHDK and CDR2 SYGVNS. CDR3 length equals 14 residues. The CDR3: CASSEWGDGYEQYF. The CDR3 bases are TGTGCCAGCAGTGAATGGGGGGACGGGTACGAGCAGTACTTC.

The chain uses TRBV5-1 and TRBJ2-3; weak D call: TRBD2 (5 bases). The CDR3 consists of 14 residues. Germline lookup yields CDR1 SGHRS and CDR2 YFSETQ. V dropped 4 bases and J dropped 7 bases, with 16 bases sitting between them. The CDR3 coding sequence is TGCGCCAGCAGCCGGGCGGGTGCGGAGAATACGCAGTATTTT. It specifies CASSRAGAENTQYF.

V is TRBV6-1 and J is TRBJ2-6, with 9 bases identical to TRBD1. This CDR3 has 19 amino acids. In germline, CDR1 is MNHNS, CDR2 SASEGT. Trimming took 6 bases from V and 0 from J; bases not matched to a gene: 12. This chain's CDR3 is CASRKLQGAVGSGANVLTF. In DNA, the CDR3 is TGTGCCAGCAGAAAGTTACAGGGGGCTGTTGGCTCTGGGGCCAACGTCCTGACTTTC.

This clonotype has ten or more counts. V is TRBV9 and J is TRBJ2-5; 9 bases match TRBD1. This CDR3 is built from 15 residues. Germline V lookup: CDR1 SGDLS, CDR2 YYNGEE. With 7 bases clipped from V and 5 bases from J, the junction kept 12 bases outside the gene matches. The CDR3 nucleotides read TGTGCCAGCCCGGGACAGGGATCGAGAGGGGAGACCCAGTACTTC. It codes for CASPGQGSRGETQYF. Drawing the rest from reference TRBV9 and TRBJ2-5, the complete variable domain is DSGVTQTPKHLITATGQRVTLRCSPRSGDLSVYWYQQSLDQGLQFLIQYYNGEERAKGNILERFSAQQFPDLHSELNLSSLELGDSALYFCASPGQGSRGETQYFGPGTRLLVL.

The chain has TRBV20-1 and TRBJ2-5, with D unresolved. In germline, CDR1 is DFQATT, CDR2 SNEGSKA (reference sequence). V lost 6 bases to trimming and J lost 0 bases, with 5 bases between them. This CDR3 region has 11 residues. The CDR3 loop is CSATDQETQYF. As DNA, the CDR3 is TGCAGTGCCACAGACCAAGAGACCCAGTACTTC.

Regarding this clonotype: A much larger clone lies a single base off, so this may be a read error. This chain links TRBV4-2 with TRBJ2-1; D not certain. The germline V gene encodes CDR1 LGHNA and CDR2 YNFKEQ. Trimming took off 7 bases at V and 2 bases at J, with 9 bases between the two ends. The CDR3 is 13 residues long. For the CDR3, the DNA is TGTGCCAGCACGTCCCGCCCCTACAATGAGCAGTTCTTC. Its protein is CASTSRPYNEQFF.

The chain has TRBV27 and TRBJ2-2; D is possibly TRBD2 (6 bases). The germline gives CDR1 MNHEY, CDR2 SMNVEV (reference sequence). The CDR3 loop spans 13 amino acids. V lost 6 bases and J lost 4, with 9 bases in between. The CDR3 here is CASRAGGTGELFF. DNA of the CDR3: TGTGCCAGCAGGGCCGGGGGCACCGGGGAGCTGTTTTTT.

This clonotype was recorded only once. One base away lies a much larger clone, so this may be a sequencing read error. The chain combines TRBV5-1 with TRBJ1-1; D gene unclear. V lost 1 base and J lost 4, with 11 bases in between. CDR3 size: 14 residues. The germline CDR1 and CDR2 sequences are SGHRS and YFSETQ. CDR3 residues: CASSLQRSGTEAFF. The CDR3 nucleotides read TGCGCCAGCAGCTTGCAAAGGAGTGGCACTGAAGCTTTCTTT.

For the CDR3, the DNA is TGTGCCAGCAGCTCGACAGGGAACACCGGGGAGCTGTTTTTT. This encodes CASSSTGNTGELFF. The chain joins TRBV5-5 to TRBJ2-2, with TRBD1 as a possible D gene (6 bases). The CDR3 is 14 amino acids. The germline V gene encodes CDR1 SGHKS and CDR2 YYEKEE (reference sequence). The V and J ends lost 3 bases and 1 base respectively, with 7 bases between them. The complete variable domain, with remaining parts taken from reference TRBV5-5 and TRBJ2-2, reads DAGVTQSPTHLIKTRGQQVTLRCSPISGHKSVSWYQQVLGQGPQFIFQYYEKEERGRGNFPDRFSARQFPNYSSELNVNALLLGDSALYLCASSSTGNTGELFFGEGSRLTVL.

This clonotype has a single count. The CDR3 spells CSVRRDRGGTEAFF. The DNA of the CDR3 is TGCAGCGTACGCCGGGACAGGGGCGGCACTGAAGCTTTCTTT. The V gene is TRBV29-1, the J gene TRBJ1-1; 10 nucleotides line up with TRBD1. Germline loops: CDR1 SQVTM, CDR2 ANQGSEA. The CDR3 is 14 residues long. The J segment lost 4 bases and the V segment lost 6 bases, leaving 8 bases of the junction unmatched. Based on the CDR3 plus reference TRBV29-1 and TRBJ1-1, the full variable domain is SAVISQKPSRDICQRGTSLTIQCQVDSQVTMMFWYRQQPGQSLTLIATANQGSEATYESGFVIDKFPISRPNLTFSTLTVSNMSPEDSSIYLCSVRRDRGGTEAFFGQGTRLTVV.

V and J are TRBV12-3 or TRBV12-4 and TRBJ2-5, with unresolved D. This CDR3 has 13 amino acids. The V end lost 5 bases, the J end lost 2 bases, and 9 bases lay between the germline ends. CDR3 nucleotide sequence: TGTGCCAGCAGTGCCTCTAGGCAAGAGACCCAGTACTTC. It encodes CASSASRQETQYF.

This clonotype was detected many times. V usage is TRBV7-9 and J usage is TRBJ2-2; 12 positions agree with TRBD2. Germline V lookup: CDR1 SEHNR, CDR2 FQNEAQ (reference sequence). The CDR3 spans 16 residues. V was pared by 5 bases and J by 4 bases, with 5 bases of the junction left unmatched. This CDR3 is CASSPRLAGVTGELFF. In nucleotides, the CDR3 is TGTGCCAGCAGCCCAAGACTAGCGGGAGTCACCGGGGAGCTGTTTTTT.

This clonotype was seen a few times. The rearrangement uses TRBV12-3 or TRBV12-4 and TRBJ2-1; 7 positions agree with TRBD2. The V and J ends lost 1 base and 0 bases, in that order; junction bases with no gene match: 3. The CDR3 runs 16 residues. CDR3 DNA sequence: TGTGCCAGCAGTTTAGGACTAGCCTCCTCCTACAATGAGCAGTTCTTC. Its protein is CASSLGLASSYNEQFF.

This clonotype was counted between two and nine times. This chain uses TRBV4-3 with TRBJ2-2, with 8 nucleotides matching TRBD2. The CDR3 extends over 17 amino acids. The V gene's germline CDR1 is LGHNA and CDR2 YSLEER. V was pared by 1 base and J by 5 bases, with 9 bases of the junction left unmatched. The DNA of the CDR3 is TGCGCCAGCAGCCAAGTAGTAAAGCGGGAGTTAACCGGGGAGCTGTTTTTT. Amino acid sequence: CASSQVVKRELTGELFF.

This chain joins TRBV28 and TRBJ1-1; no clear D. CDR3 length: 10 amino acids. Germline lookup yields CDR1 MDHEN and CDR2 SYDVKM. The V end was cut by 5 bases, the J end by 2 bases, with 0 bases between. This CDR3 reads CASSNTEAFF. The CDR3 DNA reads TGTGCCAGCAGTAACACTGAAGCTTTCTTT. The full variable domain, with the rest looked up from reference TRBV28 and TRBJ1-1, is DVKVTQSSRYLVKRTGEKVFLECVQDMDHENMFWYRQDPGLGLRLIYFSYDVKMKEKGDIPEGYSVSREKKERFSLILESASTNQTSMYLCASSNTEAFFGQGTRLTVV.

In nucleotides, the CDR3 is TGTGCCAGCAGCTTCCCCGGGACAGAAGCCTACAATGAGCAGTTCTTC. This encodes CASSFPGTEAYNEQFF. This chain uses TRBV7-9 with TRBJ2-1; 7 positions agree with TRBD1. The V gene end was trimmed by 3 bases and the J gene end by 2 bases; junction bases not matched to a gene: 7. The CDR3 consists of 16 residues. Germline CDR1 is SEHNR and CDR2 is FQNEAQ (reference sequence). The full variable domain, completed using reference TRBV7-9 and TRBJ2-1, is DTGVSQNPRHKITKRGQNVTFRCDPISEHNRLYWYRQTLGQGPEFLTYFQNEAQLEKSRLLSDRFSAERPKGSFSTLEIQRTEQGDSAMYLCASSFPGTEAYNEQFFGPGTRLTVL.

The chain employs TRBV7-8 and TRBJ2-1; D gene unclear. Trimming stripped 5 bases from V and 5 bases from J, with 4 bases between. Germline V gene sequence: CDR1 SGHVS, CDR2 FQNEAQ. The CDR3 covers 11 residues. CDR3 in DNA: TGTGCCAGCAGCACCAACAATGAGCAGTTCTTC. Its protein is CASSTNNEQFF.

The chain couples TRBV9 to TRBJ2-7, with a tentative D call TRBD2 (5 bases). The CDR3 contains 14 residues. The ends were cut back, 3 bases at V and 3 bases at J, with 13 bases in the middle. From germline, CDR1 is SGDLS and CDR2 YYNGEE. The CDR3 bases are TGTGCCAGCAGCGCCTCTCCCGGGGACTACGAGCAGTACTTC. The encoded protein is CASSASPGDYEQYF.

This clonotype was recorded many times. The V call is TRBV5-1, the J call TRBJ2-1; 12 bases are shared with TRBD1. This CDR3 region has 17 residues. CDR1 is SGHRS, CDR2 YFSETQ, per germline. Germline trimming cut 0 bases from V and 4 bases from J; bases unmatched to any gene: 5. The CDR3 DNA is TGCGCCAGCAGCTTGGCCGGGACAGGGGGCGGATACAATGAGCAGTTCTTC. It is translated as CASSLAGTGGGYNEQFF.

This clonotype was recorded a few times. The gene calls are TRBV3-1 and TRBJ2-1; TRBD1 agrees at 7 bases. The CDR3 is 14 residues long. The germline gives CDR1 LGHDT, CDR2 YNNKEL (reference sequence). V gave up 4 bases and J gave up 7 bases; unmatched junction bases: 7. The CDR3 is CASSRRSGGNEQFF. CDR3 DNA sequence: TGTGCCAGCAGCCGGAGGTCAGGGGGTAATGAGCAGTTCTTC.

At least ten counts were recorded for this clonotype. CDR3: CSAIPHRDGLNQPQHF. The CDR3 DNA reads as TGCAGTGCCATCCCACACAGGGACGGACTCAATCAGCCCCAGCATTTT. The chain links TRBV20-1 to TRBJ1-5, with TRBD1 as a possible D gene (6 bases). Germline CDR1 DFQATT, CDR2 SNEGSKA (reference sequence). Deletions cut 6 bases from V and 3 bases from J, with 21 bases between. This CDR3 is built from 16 residues.

The chain couples TRBV2 to TRBJ1-3; maybe TRBD1 (6 bases). V was clipped by 4 bases and J by 0 bases, with 16 bases between them. Germline loops: CDR1 SNHLY, CDR2 FYNNEI. This CDR3 is 17 amino acids long. The CDR3 DNA reads as TGTGCCAGCAGTGCCCTCGGGGGCCGTTTCTCTGGAAACACCATATATTTT. This codes for CASSALGGRFSGNTIYF.

On this clonotype: This may come from a read error, since a much larger clone is one base off. The chain is built from TRBV6-5 and TRBJ2-7; the D gene is possibly TRBD1 (6 bases). Germline values: CDR1 MNHEY, CDR2 SVGAGI. The CDR3 sequence is 15 residues long. The CDR3 nucleotides read TGTGCCCGCAGTAACCGCCGCAGGGGCTCCTACGAGCAGTACTTC. This codes for CARSNRRRGSYEQYF.

Many counts were recorded for this clonotype. The rearrangement links TRBV7-3 to TRBJ2-1; 8 bases are shared with TRBD2. V trimming: 8 bases; J trimming: 4 bases; junction bases outside the gene matches: 13. This CDR3 comprises 16 residues. Per germline, CDR1 SGHTA and CDR2 FQGTGA. CDR3: CASSVAGGSLYNEQFF. The CDR3, as DNA: TGTGCCAGCTCGGTTGCGGGAGGCTCACTGTACAATGAGCAGTTCTTC. Drawing the rest from reference TRBV7-3 and TRBJ2-1, the complete variable domain is GAGVSQTPSNKVTEKGKYVELRCDPISGHTALYWYRQSLGQGPEFLIYFQGTGAADDSGLPNDRFFAVRPEGSVSTLKIQRTERGDSAVYLCASSVAGGSLYNEQFFGPGTRLTVL.

This clonotype was counted ten times or more. This chain uses TRBV18 with TRBJ2-7; 8 bases line up with TRBD1. J lost 5 bases, V lost 1 base, and 7 bases had no gene match. Germline CDR1 reads KGHSH; CDR2 reads LQKENI. The CDR3 consists of 15 residues. The CDR3 loop is CASSPRGTGTHEQYF. The CDR3 DNA reads as TGTGCCAGCTCACCACGGGGGACAGGTACGCACGAGCAGTACTTC.

This clonotype was observed at least ten times. This chain links TRBV9 with TRBJ2-3; 10 bases are a match to TRBD2. CDR1 and CDR2 (germline): SGDLS, YYNGEE. V shed 0 bases and J 8 bases; nucleotides not matched to a gene: 6. The CDR3 consists of 15 residues. In nucleotides, the CDR3 is TGTGCCAGCAGCGTAGGCCTAGCGGGAGAAGGTACGCAGTATTTT. It translates to CASSVGLAGEGTQYF. The full variable domain, its missing parts supplied by reference TRBV9 and TRBJ2-3, is DSGVTQTPKHLITATGQRVTLRCSPRSGDLSVYWYQQSLDQGLQFLIQYYNGEERAKGNILERFSAQQFPDLHSELNLSSLELGDSALYFCASSVGLAGEGTQYFGPGTRLTVL.

The V and J genes are TRBV9 and TRBJ2-1; D gene unclear. The CDR3 is made up of 14 amino acids. V was cut by 0 bases and J by 6 bases, with 10 bases left in between. Germline CDR1 is SGDLS and CDR2 is YYNGEE. Here the CDR3 reads CASSVVNSANEQFF. DNA for the CDR3: TGTGCCAGCAGCGTAGTTAACTCAGCCAATGAGCAGTTCTTC.

The chain joins TRBV20-1 to TRBJ1-1; TRBD1 is a possible D gene (6 bases). The germline V and J ends were trimmed by 7 bases and 3 bases, with 15 bases remaining between them. Germline loops: CDR1 DFQATT, CDR2 SNEGSKA (reference sequence). CDR3 size: 13 residues. The chain's CDR3 is CSGKTGEHTEAFF. The CDR3 DNA reads TGCAGTGGCAAGACAGGAGAACACACTGAAGCTTTCTTT.

This clonotype came up a few times. The V gene is TRBV10-2, the J gene TRBJ2-7; D is perhaps TRBD1 or TRBD2 (5 bases each). V lost 4 bases and J 6 bases, leaving 16 bases between the germline ends. Germline V lookup: CDR1 WSHSY, CDR2 SAAADI. CDR3 length: 14 residues. This CDR3 reads CASSVQGRSGEQYF. The CDR3, as DNA: TGCGCCAGCAGTGTCCAGGGACGGTCGGGCGAGCAGTACTTC.

The gene calls are TRBV9 and TRBJ2-7; 10 bases match TRBD2. With V trimmed by 4 bases and J by 3 bases, 13 bases remained unmatched. CDR1 is SGDLS, CDR2 YYNGEE, per germline. The CDR3 consists of 17 residues. CDR3 sequence reads: CASSPRSGLAGVYEQYF. CDR3 nucleotides: TGTGCCAGCAGCCCCCGGTCCGGGCTAGCGGGAGTCTACGAGCAGTACTTC.

This clonotype was detected ten times or more. The genes are TRBV4-2 and TRBJ2-3; 9 nucleotides line up with TRBD2. This CDR3 contains 18 residues. CDR1 and CDR2 from the germline V gene are LGHNA and YNFKEQ. V was clipped by 0 bases and J by 0 bases; unmatched bases: 7. CDR3 loop: CASSQEASGVTSTDTQYF. CDR3 bases: TGTGCCAGCAGCCAAGAAGCTAGCGGGGTAACTAGCACAGATACGCAGTATTTT.